Included here is one TCR beta chain sequence, with context. Its antigen is undetermined. Germline trimming cut 5 bases from V and 7 bases from J; bases unmatched to any gene: 12. CDR1 is MNHEY and CDR2 is SVGAGI in the germline V gene. The CDR3 length is 15 residues. The sample is drawn from a study of OX40 agonist ivuxolimab in advanced cancers. Overall study: Past anti-PD-1, anti-PD-L1 or anti-CTLA-4 therapy was accepted, and 40% to 50% had received some. Findings of the study overall: Clonal expansion from baseline to week 6 occurred in both CD4+ and CD8+ T cells.

The table came from immunoSEQ multiplex PCR; TCRdb's copy has only in-frame clones and leaves some out. Among 37,000 or so clones listed, around 82% were seen once. The chain employs TRBV6-5 and TRBJ2-3; 7 bases are shared with TRBD1. This receptor was identified in an adult with an advanced solid tumor such as melanoma, head and neck, liver or kidney cancer. Specimen: CD4+ or CD8+ T cells sorted from blood, collected in a trial of the OX40 agonist ivuxolimab. CDR3: CASSMDRPRKNTQYF. For the CDR3, the DNA is TGTGCCAGCAGTATGGACAGGCCTCGGAAAAATACGCAGTATTTT.